This is a list of T cell receptor beta chains from one sample in a study of T cells in Graves' hyperthyroidism and ophthalmopathy. TCRdb reprocessed the multiplex PCR reads via MiXCR and lists one record per CDR3 protein. The sample includes 300,000 to 450,000 distinct CDR3 sequences, about 25% of them seen just once. Input material: blood. Every receptor here comes from a man aged 50 to 60 with Graves' hyperthyroidism. Both conserved end residues are part of each CDR3. D genes are given only for firm matches. Clone size is given for some rows only: seen once, a few or many times, or a class if the clone is expanded.

TRBV20-1,TRBJ2-7,few,.,CSAREEGAGSYEQYF,TGCAGTGCTAGAGAGGAGGGGGCAGGGTCCTACGAGCAGTACTTC
TRBV11-2,TRBJ1-5,few,.,CASGKNGNQPQHF,TGTGCCAGCGGGAAGAACGGCAATCAGCCCCAGCATTTT
TRBV5-5,TRBJ2-7,.,.,CASSQTDSGPYEQYF,TGTGCCAGCAGCCAGACAGATAGTGGGCCCTACGAGCAGTACTTC
TRBV7-9,TRBJ2-7,many,.,CASSLAGSLEQYF,TGTGCCAGCAGCTTAGCGGGCTCGCTCGAGCAGTACTTC
TRBV7-2,TRBJ1-2,.,.,CASGEVGFYGYTF,TGTGCCAGCGGCGAAGTGGGGTTCTATGGCTACACCTTC
TRBV20-1,TRBJ2-3,.,.,CSATWSQGRVADTQYF,TGCAGTGCTACCTGGTCCCAGGGTAGGGTGGCAGATACGCAGTATTTT
TRBV7-9,TRBJ2-7,few,TRBD1,CASSFETGGGYEQYF,TGTGCCAGCAGCTTCGAGACAGGGGGAGGGTACGAGCAGTACTTC
TRBV6-2/TRBV6-3,TRBJ2-3,few,.,CASSYDPIDWLQVDTQYF,TGTGCCAGCAGTTACGATCCTATCGACTGGTTGCAGGTAGATACGCAGTATTTT
TRBV10-3,TRBJ1-1,.,.,CAISERQDPLEAFF,TGTGCCATCAGTGAACGACAGGATCCCCTTGAAGCTTTCTTT
TRBV6-1,TRBJ1-3,.,.,CASRPRGEGNTIYF,TGTGCCAGCAGGCCGCGGGGCGAGGGGAACACCATATATTTT
TRBV28,TRBJ2-7,many,.,CASSARVSEQYF,TGTGCCAGCAGTGCCAGGGTTAGCGAGCAGTACTTC
TRBV27,TRBJ2-2,.,.,CASSLGWTNTGELFF,TGTGCCAGCAGTTTAGGCTGGACGAACACCGGGGAGCTGTTTTTT
TRBV28,TRBJ1-5,few,TRBD1,CASRIGILGQVRRGNQPQHF,TGTGCCAGCAGAATCGGGATTTTGGGACAGGTTAGAAGGGGAAATCAGCCCCAGCATTTT
TRBV27,TRBJ2-5,few,TRBD1,CASSLLTGGGLGTQYF,TGTGCCAGCAGTTTATTAACAGGGGGCGGTTTAGGGACCCAGTACTTC
TRBV6-2/TRBV6-3,TRBJ2-2,few,.,CASSWAWNTGELFF,TGTGCCAGCAGTTGGGCCTGGAACACCGGGGAGCTGTTTTTT
TRBV29-1,TRBJ2-2,.,.,CSVDSGSNTGELFF,TGCAGCGTTGATTCAGGGTCGAACACCGGGGAGCTGTTTTTT
TRBV3-1,TRBJ2-2,few,TRBD2,CASSQLAGGGTGELFF,TGTGCCAGCAGCCAACTAGCGGGAGGGGGCACCGGGGAGCTGTTTTTT
TRBV19,TRBJ2-1,.,TRBD1,CASPRDRGGQFYNEQFF,TGTGCCAGCCCTAGGGACAGGGGAGGGCAATTTTACAATGAGCAGTTCTTC
TRBV24-1,TRBJ1-2,.,.,CATSDGGYYGYTF,TGTGCCACCAGTGACGGAGGCTACTATGGCTACACCTTC
TRBV12-3/TRBV12-4,TRBJ2-1,.,.,CASSLRQGLGNEQFF,TGTGCCAGCAGTTTAAGGCAGGGTCTGGGCAATGAGCAGTTCTTC
TRBV20-1,TRBJ2-2,.,.,CSARDRPSKNTGELFF,TGCAGTGCTAGAGATAGGCCTAGCAAGAACACCGGGGAGCTGTTTTTT
TRBV25-1,TRBJ2-7,.,TRBD1,CASSKTGTASYEQYF,TGTGCCAGCAGTAAAACCGGGACAGCTAGCTACGAGCAGTACTTC
TRBV20-1,TRBJ1-6,.,.,CSASNTGRVDSPLHF,TGCAGTGCTAGTAATACGGGCAGGGTAGATTCACCCCTCCACTTT
TRBV7-9,TRBJ2-2,.,.,CASSHSQNTGELFF,TGTGCCAGCAGCCATAGCCAGAACACCGGGGAGCTGTTTTTT
TRBV24-1,TRBJ2-5,many,TRBD1,CATSQTGETETQYF,TGTGCCACCAGCCAGACAGGGGAGACGGAGACCCAGTACTTC
TRBV7-3,TRBJ1-1,.,TRBD1,CASSLTAGGLGTEAFF,TGTGCCAGCAGCTTAACGGCAGGGGGCCTAGGGACTGAAGCTTTCTTC
TRBV27,TRBJ2-7,.,TRBD2,CASRKNVAGGPGAEQYF,TGTGCCAGCAGAAAAAACGTGGCGGGAGGGCCTGGGGCCGAGCAGTACTTC
TRBV12-3/TRBV12-4,TRBJ1-2,many,.,CASSWTGGQAANYGYTF,TGTGCCAGCAGTTGGACCGGTGGGCAGGCAGCTAACTATGGCTACACCTTC
TRBV28,TRBJ1-2,many,.,CASSFLFYGYTF,TGTGCCAGCAGTTTTCTGTTCTATGGCTACACCTTC
TRBV27,TRBJ2-1,many,.,CASSSGGSPYNEQFF,TGTGCCAGCAGTTCCGGTGGGAGCCCCTACAATGAGCAGTTCTTC
TRBV7-9,TRBJ1-1,few,TRBD1,CASSNTGGGFSEAFF,TGTGCCAGCAGCAATACAGGGGGGGGTTTTTCTGAAGCTTTCTTT
TRBV12-3/TRBV12-4,TRBJ2-1,many,.,CASRSTAWSINEQFF,TGTGCCAGCAGATCTACAGCGTGGAGTATCAATGAGCAGTTCTTC
TRBV24-1,TRBJ2-1,few,TRBD1,CATSDSSTGTSYNEQFF,TGTGCCACCAGTGATTCGTCGACAGGGACCTCCTACAATGAGCAGTTCTTC
TRBV12-3/TRBV12-4,TRBJ2-3,.,TRBD1,CASSPGTGVDTQYF,TGTGCCAGCAGTCCCGGGACAGGGGTAGATACGCAGTATTTT
TRBV5-1,TRBJ2-4,.,TRBD1,CASSLGQGAVRYF,TGCGCCAGCAGCCTGGGACAGGGGGCCGTTCGGTACTTC
TRBV2,TRBJ1-6,.,TRBD1,CASSLTDRGHSPLHF,TGTGCCAGCAGCTTAACGGACAGGGGGCATTCACCCCTCCACTTT
TRBV9,TRBJ2-1,few,TRBD1,CASSESGQPYNEQFF,TGTGCCAGCAGCGAATCGGGACAGCCCTACAATGAGCAGTTCTTC
TRBV10-3,TRBJ1-5,few,.,CAISESSEKPQHF,TGTGCCATCAGTGAGTCTTCGGAGAAGCCCCAGCATTTT
TRBV10-3,TRBJ2-7,.,TRBD1,CAIATGQVSYEQYF,TGTGCCATCGCAACGGGACAGGTCTCCTACGAGCAGTACTTC
TRBV4-1,TRBJ1-6,few,.,CASSQGQGISPLHF,TGCGCCAGCAGCCAAGGGCAGGGGATTTCACCCCTCCACTTT
TRBV2,TRBJ2-3,.,TRBD2,CASSLGTSGSDTQYF,TGTGCCAGCAGTTTGGGGACTAGCGGGTCAGATACGCAGTATTTT
TRBV3-1,TRBJ2-1,.,TRBD2,CASFVAGGPEQFF,TGTGCCAGTTTCGTAGCGGGAGGACCCGAGCAGTTCTTC
TRBV10-1,TRBJ2-1,.,TRBD2,CATKPSGVTYNEQFF,TGCGCCACGAAGCCTAGCGGCGTAACCTACAATGAGCAGTTCTTC
TRBV24-1,TRBJ2-4,.,TRBD1,CATSDRRGPDIQYF,TGTGCCACCAGTGACCGCAGGGGGCCAGACATTCAGTACTTC
TRBV6-2/TRBV6-3,TRBJ2-5,many,.,CASSYVRETQYF,TGTGCCAGCAGTTACGTGAGAGAGACCCAGTACTTC
TRBV14,TRBJ2-7,.,TRBD1,CASSRQGRYYEQYF,TGTGCCAGCAGCCGACAGGGACGGTACTACGAGCAGTACTTC
TRBV5-6,TRBJ2-7,.,.,CASSWGGDSSYEQYF,TGTGCCAGCAGCTGGGGAGGGGACAGCTCCTACGAGCAGTACTTC
TRBV9,TRBJ1-5,.,.,CASSHGGGNQPQHF,TGTGCCAGCAGCCATGGAGGGGGAAATCAGCCCCAGCATTTT
TRBV5-1,TRBJ1-2,.,TRBD1,CASSPDRVNGYTF,TGCGCCAGCAGCCCGGACAGGGTCAATGGCTACACCTTC
TRBV7-6,TRBJ2-2,.,.,CASSGVGTNTGELFF,TGTGCCAGCAGCGGGGTGGGCACGAACACCGGGGAGCTGTTTTTT
TRBV28,TRBJ2-1,.,TRBD2,CASSVPGLAGGAAPGSSYNEQFF,TGTGCCAGCAGTGTCCCGGGACTAGCGGGAGGCGCGGCACCGGGGAGCTCCTACAATGAGCAGTTCTTC
TRBV5-1,TRBJ2-1,few,TRBD2,CASSLVLGLAGVHNEQFF,TGCGCCAGCAGCTTGGTACTGGGGCTAGCGGGAGTGCACAATGAGCAGTTCTTC